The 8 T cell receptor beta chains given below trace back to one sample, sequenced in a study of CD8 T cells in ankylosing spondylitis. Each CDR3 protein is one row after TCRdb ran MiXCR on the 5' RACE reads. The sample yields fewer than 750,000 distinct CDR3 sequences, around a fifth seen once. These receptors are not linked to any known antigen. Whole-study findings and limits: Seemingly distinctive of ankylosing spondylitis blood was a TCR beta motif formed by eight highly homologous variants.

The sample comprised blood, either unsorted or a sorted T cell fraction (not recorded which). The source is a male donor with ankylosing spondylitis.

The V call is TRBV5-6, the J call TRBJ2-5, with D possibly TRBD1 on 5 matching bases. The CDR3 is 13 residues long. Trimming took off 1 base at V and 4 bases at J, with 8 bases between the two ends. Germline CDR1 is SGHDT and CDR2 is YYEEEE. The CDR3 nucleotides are TGTGCCAGCAGCTTGTTTGGGGCAGAGACCCAGTACTTC. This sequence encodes CASSLFGAETQYF.

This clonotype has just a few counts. The CDR3 DNA is TGTGCCAGCAGCCTTTTGGGGCAGGGTCGCGACGAGCAGTACTTC. It translates to CASSLLGQGRDEQYF. The chain is built from TRBV4-2 and TRBJ2-7, with D perhaps TRBD1 (5 bases). Trimming left V 4 bases short and J 5 bases short, with 18 bases between. CDR1 and CDR2 (germline): LGHNA, YNFKEQ. The CDR3 runs 15 residues.

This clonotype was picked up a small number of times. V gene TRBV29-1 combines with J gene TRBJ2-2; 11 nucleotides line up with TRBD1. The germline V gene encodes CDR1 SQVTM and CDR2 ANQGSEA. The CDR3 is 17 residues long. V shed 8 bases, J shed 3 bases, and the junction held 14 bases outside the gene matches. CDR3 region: CSTDRGPEDLDTGELFF. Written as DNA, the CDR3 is TGCAGCACGGACAGGGGGCCGGAAGATCTTGACACCGGGGAGCTGTTTTTT.

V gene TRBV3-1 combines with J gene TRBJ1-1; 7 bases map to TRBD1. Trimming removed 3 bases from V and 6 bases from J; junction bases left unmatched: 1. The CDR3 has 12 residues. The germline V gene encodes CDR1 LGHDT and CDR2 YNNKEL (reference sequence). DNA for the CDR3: TGTGCCAGCAGCCATGACAGGGCTGAAGCTTTCTTT. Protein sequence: CASSHDRAEAFF.

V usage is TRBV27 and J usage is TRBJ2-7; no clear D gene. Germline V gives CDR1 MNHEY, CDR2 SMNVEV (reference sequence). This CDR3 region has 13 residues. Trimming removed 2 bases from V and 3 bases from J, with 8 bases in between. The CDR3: CASSLPLRYEQYF. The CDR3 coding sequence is TGTGCCAGCAGTTTACCCCTCCGCTACGAGCAGTACTTC.

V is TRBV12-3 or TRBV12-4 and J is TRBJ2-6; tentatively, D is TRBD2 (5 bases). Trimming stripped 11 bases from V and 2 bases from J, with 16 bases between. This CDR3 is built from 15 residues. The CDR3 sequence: CAATLPGAGANVLTF. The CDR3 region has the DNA TGTGCCGCCACCCTACCCGGGGCTGGGGCCAACGTCCTGACTTTC.

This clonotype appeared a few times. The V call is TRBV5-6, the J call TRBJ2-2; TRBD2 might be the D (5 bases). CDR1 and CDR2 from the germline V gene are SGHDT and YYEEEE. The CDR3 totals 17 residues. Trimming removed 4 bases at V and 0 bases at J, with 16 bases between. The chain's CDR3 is CASSSPRWTSNTGELFF. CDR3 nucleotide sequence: TGTGCCAGCAGCAGTCCTCGGTGGACTTCGAACACCGGGGAGCTGTTTTTT.

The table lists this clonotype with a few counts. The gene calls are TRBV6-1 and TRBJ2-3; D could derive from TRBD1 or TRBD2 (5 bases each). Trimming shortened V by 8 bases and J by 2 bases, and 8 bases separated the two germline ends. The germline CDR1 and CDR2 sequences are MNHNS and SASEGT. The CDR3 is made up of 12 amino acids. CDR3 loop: CASLGVTDTQYF. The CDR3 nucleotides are TGTGCCAGCCTGGGGGTCACAGATACGCAGTATTTT.